This T cell receptor gamma chain was observed in a study of Vγ9Vδ2 T cells in congenital toxoplasmosis (dated by TCRdb to the early 2020s). In the study overall: Congenital toxoplasmosis was diagnosed using IgG, IgM and IgA serology, Western blot and an in-house interferon-gamma release assay. Repertoire sequencing was done on samples from infants at 2 months after birth and at 1 year of age. At 2 months, TCR sequencing included about 5 infected and 10 uninfected infants, and at 1 year it included 3 infected and 4 uninfected infants. Gamma and delta chain CDR3 repertoires of sorted blood gammadelta T cells were compared between congenitally T. gondii-infected and uninfected infants.

Using SuperScript II, cDNA was generated through template-switch reverse transcription, with TRGC- and TRDC-specific primers combined in a single tube. The TRGC primer was designed to bind both the TRGC1 and TRGC2 constant genes. The KAPA Real-Time Library Amplification Kit was used to amplify TRG and TRD, and AMPure XP beads were used for purification between steps. Index PCR with the Nextera XT Index Kit was used to attach Illumina sequencing adapters. An Illumina MiSeq with the V2 300 kit was used to sequence the TRG and TRD amplicons, producing 150 bp paired-end reads. On the study's bioinformatics: Read quality was checked with FastQC version 0.11.8 before further analysis. Reads were mapped to GenBank TRG or TRD reference genes, and MiXCR version 3.0.3 was used to assemble CDR3 sequences. Default MiXCR settings were used, apart from assembling TRDD gene segments from 3 instead of 5 consecutive nucleotides. VDJtools version 1.2.1 calculated N additions, CDR3 length, J segment length and clonotype sharing between samples. Out-of-frame CDR3 sequences and those containing stop codons were excluded from analysis. Infant repertoires were assessed for overlap with previously published fetal, cord blood and adult blood Vgamma9Vdelta2 repertoires. With CATT, TCRdb called clones again from the public reads; duplicate DNA rows were later joined. The V and J calls here are based on TCRdb, not the publication. The sample contains a few hundred gamma-chain clones, about 2.2% of them found a single time. 27% of the sample rests with the top ten.

This clone was picked up a small number of times. The antigen it recognizes is unknown. Given a far larger clone just one base away, this is likely a sequencing read error. Study-level results and caveats: At 2 months, TRGV9 and TRDV2 CDR3s of infected infants appeared to carry fewer N additions than uninfected infants, especially TRDV2-TRDJ1 sequences. In approximately 2-month-old infants, germline-encoded fetal-type TRDV2 CDR3 sequences seemed to be more common in infected than in uninfected infants, which suggests a footprint of in utero expansion. Two months was the earliest age with enough suitable sample material for TCR repertoire analysis, so newborn repertoires were not sequenced. Both infected and uninfected infants showed a high prevalence of a public TRGV9 clonotype. Repertoire differences between infected and uninfected infants were less clearly seen at 1 year of age than at 2 months.

From its cysteine to its phenylalanine, the CDR3 spans 12 amino acids. CDR3 DNA is the only sequence kept; it has 36 bases, read in frame from the first base. CDR1 and CDR2 (EGSNGY, YDSYNSKV) derive from the germline V gene. V lost 1 base and J lost 12 bases, and the count of bases not matched to a germline gene is 9. The same treatment, using spiramycin and/or pyrimethamine plus sulfadiazine plus folinic acid, was given to mothers of both infected and uninfected infants. Every infant, whether infected or uninfected, was delivered at term, after more than 37 weeks of gestation. Around 0.97 mL of blood was turned into PBMCs through Lymphoprep gradient centrifugation, and the PBMCs were then cryopreserved in liquid nitrogen and sent to Belgium. Thawed PBMCs were labeled with Zombie NIR viability dye and stained with CD3, TCR gammadelta, Vgamma9 and Vdelta2 antibodies. A FACSAria III was used to sort CD3+ TCRgammadelta+ T cells, reaching a mean purity of almost 99%. For each sample, the RNeasy Micro Kit was used to isolate RNA from around 10,000 sorted gammadelta T cells. Each infant was born to a mother who had been enrolled with a primary T. gondii infection during pregnancy. Infant peripheral blood was collected at an outpatient microbiology and virology center in Pavia, Italy.

The clonotype was recovered from a child under 10 years old born to a mother with Toxoplasma gondii infection during pregnancy, either congenitally infected or uninfected (not recorded which). Sequencing used gamma-delta T cells from blood. The chain is encoded by TRGV2 joined to TRGJ1 or TRGJ2. The J gene comes from matching the DNA to germline here; TCRdb lacks it. The nucleotides read TGTGCCACCTGGGACGGTCCTTGGAGGAAACTCTTT. It encodes CATWDGPWRKLF.